Shown below are 24 T cell receptor beta chains from a single sample sequenced in a study of shared T cell receptors in the human thymus listed by TCRdb under 2021. The library was produced with the immunoSEQ multiplex PCR assay. The source is immuneACCESS, and TCRdb retained only in-frame sequences with V and J called. Part of the clones is not carried over; for the studies checked, unresolved V genes explain less than half of this, and the remainder is unexplained. The sample table records hundreds of thousands of clones; roughly 85% of these occur just once. The ten most abundant clones make up roughly 0.01% of the sample. The data were also submitted as part of a second study, on human thymus T cells.

The sequencing sample was made of thymocytes. All receptors come from a girl in the first two years of life with a congenital heart defect. Donor details come from another sample of the same person, matched by shared clones.

The CDR3 reads CASSLEGPTGIYEQYF. CDR3 coding DNA: TGTGCCAGCAGCTTAGAGGGCCCGACAGGAATCTACGAGCAGTACTTC. The chain couples TRBV7-2 to TRBJ2-7, with D maybe TRBD1 (6 bases). Germline lookup yields CDR1 SGHTA and CDR2 FQGNSA. The V gene lost 1 base and the J gene lost 3 bases, with 16 bases spanning the gap. This CDR3 is 16 amino acids long.

V gene TRBV9 combines with J gene TRBJ1-2, with D possibly being TRBD1 (5 bases). Germline V lookup: CDR1 SGDLS, CDR2 YYNGEE. The CDR3 is made up of 15 amino acids. V dropped 0 bases and J dropped 4 bases, with 13 bases sitting between them. Written as DNA, the CDR3 is TGTGCCAGCAGCGTAGCTACGTGGGGCGCCTATGGCTACACCTTC. Translated, it gives CASSVATWGAYGYTF.

V is TRBV2 and J is TRBJ2-3; TRBD1 matches at 7 bases. This CDR3 is 14 amino acids long. Germline CDR1 and CDR2: SNHLY and FYNNEI. V lost 4 bases, J lost 2 bases, and 3 bases stayed unmatched. CDR3 residues: CASSAGTATDTQYF. The CDR3 bases are TGTGCCAGCAGTGCAGGGACAGCCACAGATACGCAGTATTTT.

The sample holds a few counts of this clone. The chain uses TRBV11-2 and TRBJ2-7, with 9 bases lining up with TRBD1. CDR3 length equals 17 residues. With V trimmed by 4 bases and J by 6 bases, 16 bases remained unmatched. Germline lookup yields CDR1 SGHAT and CDR2 FQNNGV. Here the CDR3 reads CASSYRRGTGFPLEQYF. CDR3 in DNA: TGTGCCAGCAGCTACCGGAGGGGGACAGGGTTCCCTCTCGAGCAGTACTTC.

V gene TRBV5-8 combines with J gene TRBJ2-7; D is undetermined. V lost 4 bases and J lost 0, with 11 bases in between. Germline V gene sequence: CDR1 SGHTS, CDR2 YDEGEE. This CDR3 is built from 14 residues. The CDR3 DNA reads as TGTGCCAGCAGCCCCGCGGCAGTCTCCTACGAGCAGTACTTC. Its protein product is CASSPAAVSYEQYF.

The J gene is TRBJ1-2, the V gene TRBV2; maybe TRBD1 (5 bases). The V and J ends lost 4 bases and 4 bases respectively, with 10 bases between them. Germline assignment: CDR1 SNHLY and CDR2 FYNNEI. The CDR3 has 13 residues. As DNA, the CDR3 is TGTGCCAGCAGTGCGGGGGAAACCTATGGCTACACCTTC. This codes for CASSAGETYGYTF.

This clone appeared a few times. This CDR3 reads CASSTRPGQYGYTF. For the CDR3, the DNA is TGTGCCAGCAGTACCCGACCGGGACAGTATGGCTACACCTTC. V is TRBV28 and J is TRBJ1-2; 7 positions agree with TRBD1. V gave up 5 bases and J gave up 5 bases; unmatched junction bases: 8. The V gene's germline CDR1 is MDHEN and CDR2 SYDVKM. The length of the CDR3 is 14 residues.

CDR3 sequence (DNA): TGTGCCAGCAGCAACCATAGCGGGAGCTCCTACAATGAGCAGTTCTTC. This encodes CASSNHSGSSYNEQFF. The gene calls are TRBV28 and TRBJ2-1, with 9 bases matching TRBD2. CDR1 MDHEN and CDR2 SYDVKM come from the germline V gene. The CDR3 totals 16 residues. V was pared by 6 bases and J by 0 bases, with 6 bases of the junction left unmatched.

V and J are TRBV6-5 and TRBJ1-1; D is perhaps TRBD1 (5 bases). The germline CDR1 and CDR2 sequences are MNHEY and SVGAGI. The CDR3 length is 12 residues. The V gene lost 6 bases and the J gene lost 5 bases, with 10 bases spanning the gap. DNA for the CDR3: TGTGCCAGCAGATCTGGGGCGACTGAAGCTTTCTTT. Encoded protein: CASRSGATEAFF.

The chain uses TRBV6-5 and TRBJ1-6, with 7 nucleotides matching TRBD1. CDR1 is MNHEY and CDR2 is SVGAGI in the germline V gene. V lost 6 bases to trimming and J lost 5 bases; unmatched junction nucleotides: 7. The CDR3 extends over 15 amino acids. The CDR3 bases are TGTGCCAGCAGAAGACAGGGAAGGAATAATTCACCCCTCCACTTT. This codes for CASRRQGRNNSPLHF.

This chain connects TRBV30 to TRBJ2-1, with TRBD2 matching over 11 bases. With V trimmed by 5 bases and J by 0 bases, 6 bases remained unmatched. Germline CDR1 reads GTSNPN; CDR2 reads SVGIG (reference sequence). This CDR3 contains 16 residues. The CDR3 DNA reads as TGTGCCTGGTCCGTTAGCGGGGGGGACTCCTACAATGAGCAGTTCTTC. This gives the protein CAWSVSGGDSYNEQFF.

The chain links TRBV28 to TRBJ1-2, with TRBD1 as a possible D gene (6 bases). Looked up from germline, CDR1 is MDHEN and CDR2 is SYDVKM. Trimming stripped 5 bases from V and 4 bases from J, with 29 bases between. The CDR3 is 19 amino acids. The CDR3 reads CASSRPTYPPRGMSYGYTF. CDR3 DNA: TGTGCCAGCAGTCGCCCAACTTACCCCCCCAGGGGAATGAGCTATGGCTACACCTTC.

V usage is TRBV4-3 and J usage is TRBJ2-5, with TRBD2 identical over 9 bases. Germline loops: CDR1 LGHNA, CDR2 YSLEER. The V gene end was trimmed by 3 bases and the J gene end by 2 bases; junction bases not matched to a gene: 7. The CDR3 totals 16 residues. The CDR3 is CASSQFSGGKQETQYF. The CDR3 DNA sequence: TGCGCCAGCAGCCAGTTTAGCGGGGGTAAACAAGAGACCCAGTACTTC.

The chain combines TRBV5-6 with TRBJ2-4; D possibly corresponds to TRBD1 (6 bases). V lost 2 bases and J lost 0, with 18 bases in between. The CDR3 has 18 amino acids. CDR1 and CDR2 from the germline V gene are SGHDT and YYEEEE. Written as DNA, the CDR3 is TGTGCCAGCAGCTTCCCCCAGGGGCGGTATCTAGCCAAAAACATTCAGTACTTC. It is translated as CASSFPQGRYLAKNIQYF.

The chain joins TRBV5-4 to TRBJ2-2; 9 nucleotides line up with TRBD1. CDR3 length equals 17 residues. V lost 3 bases to trimming and J lost 6 bases; unmatched junction nucleotides: 12. Germline CDR1 is SGHNT and CDR2 is YYREEE (reference sequence). CDR3 residues: CASSWDRAPQRAGELFF. As DNA, the CDR3 is TGTGCCAGCAGCTGGGACAGGGCCCCTCAGAGGGCCGGGGAGCTGTTTTTT.

This rearrangement joins TRBV9 to TRBJ1-2, with D hard to call. Trimming pared 4 bases from V and 3 bases from J, leaving 19 bases between. CDR3 size: 16 residues. The germline CDR1 and CDR2 sequences are SGDLS and YYNGEE. The CDR3 DNA follows: TGTGCCAGCAGCCATACGGTGGGGTGGAGGTACTATGGCTACACCTTC. The encoded protein is CASSHTVGWRYYGYTF.

The chain uses TRBV7-2 and TRBJ1-2; 8 positions match TRBD1. After removal of 5 bases from V and 6 bases from J, the junction contained 11 bases not matched to a gene. CDR3 length equals 15 residues. Germline V lookup: CDR1 SGHTA, CDR2 FQGNSA. The chain's CDR3 is CASSPYRGATDGYTF. The CDR3 DNA follows: TGTGCCAGCAGCCCGTACAGGGGGGCAACGGATGGCTACACCTTC.

Comments on this clone: This sample includes further DNA sequences coding for the same CDR3. Here the CDR3 reads CAAGSESESSRSGYTF. For the CDR3, the DNA is TGTGCCGCAGGTTCCGAATCCGAGTCGTCGCGTAGTGGCTACACCTTC. The chain combines TRBV25-1 with TRBJ1-2; no reliable D call. Trimming removed 11 bases at V and 7 bases at J, with 29 bases between. Germline assignment: CDR1 MGHDK and CDR2 SYGVNS. The length of the CDR3 is 16 residues.

This clone was detected once. V gene TRBV4-1 combines with J gene TRBJ2-3, with 10 bases lining up with TRBD2. Germline loops: CDR1 MGHRA, CDR2 YSYEKL. After removal of 5 bases from V and 2 bases from J, the junction contained 10 bases not matched to a gene. The length of the CDR3 is 17 residues. This CDR3 reads CASSFHRTSGYTDTQYF. The CDR3 coding sequence is TGCGCCAGCAGCTTCCACCGGACTAGCGGATACACAGATACGCAGTATTTT.

This clone has just one count. V usage is TRBV6-1 and J usage is TRBJ1-2, with 9 positions matching TRBD1. The CDR3 is 14 amino acids. J gave up 6 bases and V 1 base, and 3 bases lay outside the gene matches. Germline V CDR1 and CDR2: MNHNS, SASEGT. CDR3 sequence reads: CASSEGGTGNGYTF. In DNA form, the CDR3 reads TGTGCCAGCAGTGAAGGAGGGACAGGGAATGGCTACACCTTC.

V usage is TRBV7-9 and J usage is TRBJ1-2; TRBD1 aligns across 9 bases. The CDR3 has 16 residues. V lost 5 bases and J lost 5; bases outside the gene matches: 12. Germline V lookup: CDR1 SEHNR, CDR2 FQNEAQ (reference sequence). CDR3 DNA sequence: TGTGCCAGCAGCCGCCGCGGGACAGGGACTGGTTATGGCTACACCTTC. Protein sequence: CASSRRGTGTGYGYTF.

V usage is TRBV20-1 and J usage is TRBJ2-7; no reliable D call. V shed 2 bases and J shed 7 bases, with 6 bases lying between them. This CDR3 contains 10 residues. Germline CDR1 is DFQATT and CDR2 is SNEGSKA (reference sequence). In nucleotides, the CDR3 is TGCAGTGCTAGACAGCGAGAGCAGTACTTC. Amino acids: CSARQREQYF.

This clone has only one observation. The chain employs TRBV28 and TRBJ1-5; 11 nucleotides align to TRBD1. Germline V gives CDR1 MDHEN, CDR2 SYDVKM. Unmatched junction bases numbered 8, after V lost 8 bases and J lost 5 bases. The CDR3 has 15 amino acids. In DNA, the CDR3 is TGTGCCAGCGCAAGCCGGGACAGGGGGTATCAGCCCCAGCATTTT. Its protein is CASASRDRGYQPQHF.

The chain combines TRBV5-6 with TRBJ2-3; D gene ambiguous. The germline CDR1 and CDR2 sequences are SGHDT and YYEEEE. Trimming pared 2 bases from V and 0 bases from J, leaving 13 bases between. This CDR3 has 16 residues. The CDR3 is CASSLTATTSTDTQYF. The DNA for the CDR3 is TGTGCCAGCAGCTTAACGGCAACGACTAGCACAGATACGCAGTATTTT.